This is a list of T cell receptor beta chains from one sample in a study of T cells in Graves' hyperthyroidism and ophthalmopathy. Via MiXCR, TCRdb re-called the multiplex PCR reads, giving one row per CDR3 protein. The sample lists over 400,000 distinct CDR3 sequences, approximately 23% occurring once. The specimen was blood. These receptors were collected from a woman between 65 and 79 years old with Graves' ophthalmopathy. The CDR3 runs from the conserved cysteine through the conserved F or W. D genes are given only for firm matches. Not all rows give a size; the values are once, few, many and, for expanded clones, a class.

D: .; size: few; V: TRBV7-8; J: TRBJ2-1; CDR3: CASSPSGRLSSYNEQFF; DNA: TGTGCCAGCAGCCCCTCGGGACGCTTGAGCTCCTACAATGAGCAGTTCTTC
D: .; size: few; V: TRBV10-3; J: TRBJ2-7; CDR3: CAISESAGSYEQYF; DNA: TGTGCCATCAGTGAGTCGGCAGGTTCCTACGAGCAGTACTTC
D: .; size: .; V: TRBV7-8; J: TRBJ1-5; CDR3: CASSLNGVRPQHF; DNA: TGTGCCAGCAGCTTAAACGGTGTGAGGCCCCAGCATTTT
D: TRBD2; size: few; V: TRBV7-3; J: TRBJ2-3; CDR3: CASSLTSGERPDTQYF; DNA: TGTGCCAGCAGCTTAACTAGCGGGGAACGCCCAGATACGCAGTATTTT
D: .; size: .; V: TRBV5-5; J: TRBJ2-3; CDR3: CASSLAKSGGADTQYF; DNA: TGTGCCAGCAGCTTGGCCAAAAGCGGTGGCGCAGATACGCAGTATTTT
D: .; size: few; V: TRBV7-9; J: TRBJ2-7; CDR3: CASSPPGGALAYEQYF; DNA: TGTGCCAGCTCACCACCGGGCGGGGCACTGGCCTACGAGCAGTACTTC
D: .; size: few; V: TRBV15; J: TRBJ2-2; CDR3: CATSNDLANTGELFF; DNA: TGTGCCACCAGCAATGACCTAGCGAACACCGGGGAGCTGTTTTTT
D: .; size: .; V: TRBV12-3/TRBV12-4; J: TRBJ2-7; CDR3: CASGSPYEQYF; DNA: TGTGCCAGCGGGTCCCCCTACGAGCAGTACTTC
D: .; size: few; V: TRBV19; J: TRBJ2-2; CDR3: CASSIPVGPGELFF; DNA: TGTGCCAGTAGTATACCGGTTGGGCCCGGGGAGCTGTTTTTT
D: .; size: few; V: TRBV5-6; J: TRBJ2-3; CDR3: CASTKTGGDTQYF; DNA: TGTGCCAGCACCAAAACTGGGGGAGATACGCAGTATTTT
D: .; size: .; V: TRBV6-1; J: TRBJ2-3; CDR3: CASSSGGTTDTQYF; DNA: TGTGCCAGCAGTTCAGGCGGGACGACAGATACGCAGTATTTT
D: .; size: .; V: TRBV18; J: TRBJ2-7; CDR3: CASSLLADYEQYF; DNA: TGTGCCAGCTCACTTCTCGCGGACTACGAGCAGTACTTC
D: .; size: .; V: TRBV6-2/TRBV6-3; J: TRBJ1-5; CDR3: CASSQQLSGPNQPQHF; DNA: TGTGCCAGCAGTCAACAACTCTCGGGCCCCAATCAGCCCCAGCATTTT
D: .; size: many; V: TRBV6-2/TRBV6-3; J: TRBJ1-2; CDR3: CASTPSGGGGRSNYGYTF; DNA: TGTGCCAGCACTCCAAGTGGAGGAGGGGGTCGTTCAAACTATGGCTACACCTTC
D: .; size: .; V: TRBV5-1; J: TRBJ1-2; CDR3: CASRLGRDGYTF; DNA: TGCGCCAGCAGGTTGGGACGGGATGGCTACACCTTC
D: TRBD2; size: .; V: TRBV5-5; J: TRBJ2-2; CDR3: CASSLRSLAGDTGELFF; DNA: TGTGCCAGCAGCTTACGTTCCCTAGCGGGGGACACCGGGGAGCTGTTTTTT
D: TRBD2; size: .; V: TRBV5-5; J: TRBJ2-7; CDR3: CASSPQVREVSYEQYF; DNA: TGTGCCAGCAGCCCCCAGGTGCGGGAGGTCTCCTACGAGCAGTACTTC
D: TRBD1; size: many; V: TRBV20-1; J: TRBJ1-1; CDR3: CSAQGVSVTEAFF; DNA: TGCAGTGCTCAGGGGGTATCGGTCACTGAAGCTTTCTTT
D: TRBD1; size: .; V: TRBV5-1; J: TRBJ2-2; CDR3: CASSLEGLPPTGDGELFF; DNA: TGCGCCAGCAGCTTGGAGGGGTTGCCTCCAACAGGGGACGGGGAGCTGTTTTTT
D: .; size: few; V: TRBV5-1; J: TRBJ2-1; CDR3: CASSKRLSSYNEQFF; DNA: TGCGCCAGCAGCAAGCGACTGAGCTCCTACAATGAGCAGTTCTTC
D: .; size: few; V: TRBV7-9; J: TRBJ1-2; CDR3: CASSLEVGDRGYTF; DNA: TGTGCCAGCAGCTTAGAAGTAGGGGATCGTGGCTACACCTTC
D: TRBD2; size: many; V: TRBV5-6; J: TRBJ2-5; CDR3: CASSSSTSGRVRETQYF; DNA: TGTGCCAGCAGTTCTAGTACGAGCGGGAGGGTACGGGAGACCCAGTACTTC
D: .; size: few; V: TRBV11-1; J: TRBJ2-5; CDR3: CASKGVNDETQYF; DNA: TGTGCCAGCAAAGGCGTGAATGACGAGACCCAGTACTTC
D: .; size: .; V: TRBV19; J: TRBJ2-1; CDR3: CASSIAASGDYNEQFF; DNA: TGTGCCAGTAGTATAGCAGCGAGCGGAGACTACAATGAGCAGTTCTTC
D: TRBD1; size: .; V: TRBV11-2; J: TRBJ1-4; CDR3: CASSPQTGEKLFF; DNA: TGTGCCAGCAGCCCCCAGACAGGGGAAAAACTGTTTTTT
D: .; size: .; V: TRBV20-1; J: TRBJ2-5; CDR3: CSAGTIGETQYF; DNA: TGCAGTGCCGGGACAATAGGGGAGACCCAGTACTTC
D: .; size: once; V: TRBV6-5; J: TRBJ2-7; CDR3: CASSYSTAGPGAYEQYF; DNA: TGTGCCAGCAGTTACTCGACGGCGGGACCGGGGGCCTACGAGCAGTACTTC
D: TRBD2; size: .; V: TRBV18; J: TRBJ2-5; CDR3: CASSLKALAGVETQYF; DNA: TGTGCCAGCTCACTGAAGGCACTAGCGGGAGTAGAGACCCAGTACTTC
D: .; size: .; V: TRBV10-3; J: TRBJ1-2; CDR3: CAISDPGKALWGYTF; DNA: TGTGCCATCAGTGATCCCGGGAAGGCCCTATGGGGCTACACCTTC
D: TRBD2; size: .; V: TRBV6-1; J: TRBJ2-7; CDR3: CASSKLAGGIYEQYF; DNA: TGTGCCAGCAGTAAACTAGCGGGAGGAATATACGAGCAGTACTTC
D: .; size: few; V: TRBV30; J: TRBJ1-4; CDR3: CAWSVGGFGSEKLFF; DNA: TGTGCCTGGAGTGTAGGGGGGTTCGGGAGTGAAAAACTGTTTTTT
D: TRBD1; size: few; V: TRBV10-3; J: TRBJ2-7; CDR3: CAIRPTGGTGNEQYF; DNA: TGTGCCATTCGCCCGACAGGGGGCACGGGGAACGAGCAGTACTTC